This T cell receptor beta chain was found in a study of T cells in Graves' hyperthyroidism and ophthalmopathy. Study conclusions and caveats: For ophthalmopathy, model prediction preceded onset by a median roughly 6.3 months. Peripheral blood also featured most of the thyroid clonotypes expanded above 0.001.

Uncontrolled infection, other autoimmune disease, pregnancy or lactation disqualified patients from enrolment. The diagnostic basis comprised clinical symptoms, serum thyroxine and TRAb, thyroid ultrasound and orbital computed tomography. This clonotype has at least ten counts. Its antigen is unknown. The CDR3 runs 13 residues. Germline CDR1 reads LNHDA; CDR2 reads SQIVND (reference sequence). J was trimmed by 8 bases and V by 3 bases; bases with no gene match: 1. There were TCR beta CDR3 regions amplified from RNA transcripts. The study used the HTBI primer set for a first-round RT-PCR of the TCR CDR3. TCRdb called the multiplex PCR reads again in MiXCR, with one record for every CDR3 protein. The table includes 650,000 to 800,000 distinct CDR3 sequences, over 40% detected once.

The sequenced sample consisted of peripheral blood or thyroid tissue (not recorded which). The TCR was taken from an adult man with Graves' disease, either hyperthyroidism or ophthalmopathy (not recorded which). The rearrangement uses TRBV19 and TRBJ1-6, with 7 bases identical to TRBD1. CDR3 protein: CASSIDRDSPLHF. The CDR3 nucleotides read TGTGCCAGTAGTATCGACAGGGATTCACCCCTCCACTTT. Together with reference TRBV19 and TRBJ1-6, the CDR3 gives the full variable domain: DGGITQSPKYLFRKEGQNVTLSCEQNLNHDAMYWYRQDPGQGLRLIYYSQIVNDFQKGDIAEGYSVSREKKESFPLTVTSAQKNPTAFYLCASSIDRDSPLHFGNGTRLTVT.